The rows below give T cell receptor beta chains drawn from one sample of a study of T cells in Graves' hyperthyroidism and ophthalmopathy. Each CDR3 protein is one row after TCRdb ran MiXCR on the multiplex PCR reads. The sample has 370,000 or so distinct CDR3 sequences, 15% to 17% seen once. The material sequenced was blood. These receptor sequences come from a woman younger than 35 with Graves' hyperthyroidism that later progressed to Graves' ophthalmopathy. Each CDR3 is given with its conserved first and last residue. The D gene is left open where the match is weak. Clone size is stated in some rows and not others, as once, few, many or a class when expanded.

V	size	J	D	CDR3	DNA
TRBV5-4	NA	TRBJ2-7	NA	CASSLDFAAYEQYF	TGTGCCAGCAGCTTGGACTTTGCAGCCTACGAGCAGTACTTC
TRBV2	many	TRBJ2-7	NA	CASRPYGQTYEQYF	TGTGCCAGCAGGCCCTATGGACAGACCTACGAGCAGTACTTC
TRBV6-1	few	TRBJ2-3	TRBD2	CASSWGGRRSDTQYF	TGTGCCAGCAGTTGGGGCGGGAGGAGGTCAGATACGCAGTATTTT
TRBV2	few	TRBJ2-1	NA	CASSEDNEQFF	TGTGCCAGCAGTGAAGACAATGAGCAGTTCTTC
TRBV20-1	NA	TRBJ2-1	NA	CSARGLGLNEQFF	TGCAGTGCTAGGGGGCTAGGGCTCAACGAGCAGTTCTTC
TRBV20-1	few	TRBJ2-1	NA	CSAEERANYNEQFF	TGCAGTGCTGAAGAGCGGGCGAACTACAATGAGCAGTTCTTC
TRBV4-3	few	TRBJ2-1	NA	CASSQVSGAVTYNEQFF	TGCGCCAGCAGCCAAGTATCGGGAGCGGTTACCTACAATGAGCAGTTCTTC
TRBV6-1	many	TRBJ2-1	NA	CASSYGNMWGSSYNEQFF	TGTGCCAGCAGTTATGGCAATATGTGGGGGAGCTCCTACAATGAGCAGTTCTTC
TRBV2	NA	TRBJ2-1	TRBD2	CASTLSGEGQFF	TGTGCCAGCACCCTGTCGGGGGAGGGGCAGTTCTTC
TRBV20-1	many	TRBJ2-5	TRBD1	CSAKTGGRETQYF	TGCAGTGCAAAAACAGGGGGCCGGGAGACCCAGTACTTC
TRBV4-1	many	TRBJ2-7	NA	CASSQDISGATFYEQYF	TGCGCCAGCAGCCAAGACATATCAGGGGCTACCTTCTACGAGCAGTACTTC
TRBV2	many	TRBJ2-5	NA	CASSEALGLLQETQYF	TGTGCCAGCAGTGAAGCGCTAGGACTCCTCCAAGAGACCCAGTACTTC
TRBV5-5	NA	TRBJ1-4	NA	CASSWDLRTYNEKLFF	TGTGCCAGCAGTTGGGACCTTAGGACCTATAATGAAAAACTGTTTTTT
TRBV2	many	TRBJ1-4	NA	CASSEYTEKLFF	TGTGCCAGCAGTGAATACACAGAAAAACTGTTTTTT
TRBV20-1	many	TRBJ2-3	NA	CSAREPATAQYF	TGCAGTGCTAGAGAACCGGCGACGGCGCAGTATTTT
TRBV9	NA	TRBJ2-4	TRBD2	CASSVAGGDTAKNIQYF	TGTGCCAGCAGCGTAGCGGGAGGGGATACAGCCAAAAACATTCAGTACTTC
TRBV7-9	many	TRBJ2-1	TRBD2	CASSMIAGAFYNEQFF	TGTGCCAGCAGCATGATAGCGGGAGCCTTCTACAATGAGCAGTTCTTC
TRBV18	NA	TRBJ2-1	NA	CASSPMGDSYNEQFF	TGTGCCAGCTCACCAATGGGAGATTCCTACAATGAGCAGTTCTTC
TRBV2	many	TRBJ2-1	NA	CASSESGPIAYEQFF	TGTGCCAGCAGTGAAAGCGGCCCTATAGCCTATGAGCAGTTCTTC
TRBV6-2/TRBV6-3	many	TRBJ2-1	TRBD2	CASSYSYIGGAGGLNEQFF	TGTGCCAGCAGTTACTCGTATATTGGCGGGGCGGGAGGTCTCAATGAGCAGTTCTTC